The sequence of this TCR beta chain was determined in a study of T-cell reconstitution after alpha-beta-depleted transplantation in children. About this clonotype: The target antigen is unknown. Being one base from a much bigger clone, this may be a read error.

Unique molecular identifiers were incorporated into the prepared TCRbeta library. TCRdb re-derived calls from the PCR reads in MiXCR, one entry per CDR3 protein. The table shows 250,000 to 300,000 distinct CDR3 sequences, with about a tenth occurring only once. The CDR3 loop spans 14 amino acids. V shed 6 bases and J shed 6 bases, with 18 bases lying between them. Notes on the study in general: A year post-transplant, T-cell counts and diversity derived mostly from newly produced T cells. Reported findings indicate that, about two months after transplant, alpha-beta T cells came from several hundred expanded clones, which were derived from non-depleted graft cells. Some patients owed their high day-60 TCRbeta diversity to surviving recipient T cells and thymic progenitors.

This chain uses TRBV12-3 or TRBV12-4 with TRBJ2-7, with D maybe TRBD2 (7 bases). The specimen was PBMCs, collected before TCRalphabeta/CD19-depleted stem cell transplant. This receptor was identified in a boy less than two years old with acute myeloid leukemia, due to receive a stem cell transplant. CDR3 sequence reads: CASRGGPKGSEQYF. The CDR3 DNA reads as TGTGCCAGCAGGGGGGGGCCCAAAGGGAGCGAGCAGTACTTC.